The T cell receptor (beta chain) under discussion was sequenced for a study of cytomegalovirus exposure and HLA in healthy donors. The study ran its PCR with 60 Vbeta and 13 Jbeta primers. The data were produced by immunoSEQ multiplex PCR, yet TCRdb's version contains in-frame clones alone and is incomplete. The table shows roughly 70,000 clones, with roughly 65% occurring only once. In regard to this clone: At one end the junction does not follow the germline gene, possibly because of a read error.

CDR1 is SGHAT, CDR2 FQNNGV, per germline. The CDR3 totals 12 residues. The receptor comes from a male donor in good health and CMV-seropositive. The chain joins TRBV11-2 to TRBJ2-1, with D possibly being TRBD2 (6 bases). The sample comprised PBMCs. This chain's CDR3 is CASSLGGTHGVF. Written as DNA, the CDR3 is TGTGCCAGCAGCTTAGGTGGGACTCATGGGGTCTTC. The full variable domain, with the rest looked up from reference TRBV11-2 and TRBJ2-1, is EAGVAQSPRYKIIEKRQSVAFWCNPISGHATLYWYQQILGQGPKLLIQFQNNGVVDDSQLPKDRFSAERLKGVDSTLKIQPAKLEDSAVYLCASSLGGTHGVFGPGTRLTVL.